Listed below are T cell receptor beta chains from one sample, sequenced in a study of vaccination effects on CD4 cells after COVID-19. TCRdb keeps only in-frame clones here, not all; method: immunoSEQ multiplex PCR. Of 55,000 or so clones listed, approximately 70% are singletons. These receptors' antigens are unknown. This specimen was CD4+ T cells from PBMCs cultured with SARS-CoV-2 spike peptides, taken before COVID-19 vaccination. The origin of the receptors is a human donor who received a COVID-19 vaccine. Each CDR3 is given with its conserved first and last residue. A D gene is named only where the DNA matches it firmly. Clone sizes are given selectively: once, few, many, or a class where the clone is expanded.

size: NA
J: TRBJ1-2
D: TRBD1
V: TRBV6-5
DNA: TGTGCCAGCAGTTATTCGACCGGGACAGGGGATTCAGGCTACACCTTC
CDR3: CASSYSTGTGDSGYTF

size: NA
J: TRBJ2-1
D: NA
V: TRBV4-1
DNA: TGCGCCAGCAGCCAAGGTAATCTGGTGGATGAGCAGTTCTTC
CDR3: CASSQGNLVDEQFF

size: once
J: TRBJ2-5
D: TRBD2
V: TRBV4-1
DNA: TGCGCCAGCAGCCAAGATGGACTAGCGGGAGGGCAAGAGACCCAGTACTTC
CDR3: CASSQDGLAGGQETQYF

size: NA
J: TRBJ2-1
D: TRBD2
V: TRBV7-9
DNA: TGTGCCAGCAGCTTAGCGGGGACTAACAATGAGCAGTTCTTC
CDR3: CASSLAGTNNEQFF

size: NA
J: TRBJ1-5
D: NA
V: TRBV10-3
DNA: TGTGCCATCAAAGACAGCAGCAATCAGCCCCAGCATTTT
CDR3: CAIKDSSNQPQHF

size: NA
J: TRBJ2-3
D: TRBD2
V: TRBV3-1/TRBV3-2
DNA: TGTGCCAGCAGCCAAGGACTAGCGGAACGCACAGATACGCAGTATTTT
CDR3: CASSQGLAERTDTQYF

size: once
J: TRBJ2-7
D: TRBD2
V: TRBV28
DNA: TGTGCCAGCAGCCCTAGAGCCGGGACTAGCGGAACCTACGAGCAGTACTTC
CDR3: CASSPRAGTSGTYEQYF

size: NA
J: TRBJ2-2
D: NA
V: TRBV5-1
DNA: TGCGCCAGCAGTACGGGACGGCTGAACACCGGGGAGCTGTTTTTT
CDR3: CASSTGRLNTGELFF

size: NA
J: TRBJ1-4
D: NA
V: TRBV19
DNA: TGTGCCAGTAGGCCAGGGCGGTCAACTAATGAAAAACTGTTTTTT
CDR3: CASRPGRSTNEKLFF

size: NA
J: TRBJ1-2
D: NA
V: TRBV30
DNA: TGTGCCTGGAGTCTCGGTAGATTAGCCTTC
CDR3: CAWSLGRLAF

size: NA
J: TRBJ1-4
D: NA
V: TRBV28
DNA: TGTGCCAGCAGGCCGCGACTTGGGGGGCTGTTTTTT
CDR3: CASRPRLGGLFF

size: NA
J: TRBJ1-6
D: NA
V: TRBV5-1
DNA: TGCGCCAGCACCCCCTCGGCAGGGCTGAATTCACCCCTCCACTTT
CDR3: CASTPSAGLNSPLHF

size: few
J: TRBJ1-3
D: NA
V: TRBV11-2
DNA: TGTGCCAGCGCGCGGGGAAACACCATATATTTT
CDR3: CASARGNTIYF

size: NA
J: TRBJ2-5
D: NA
V: TRBV6-2/TRBV6-3
DNA: TGTGCCAGCAGTTACGTACGGGAGACCCAGTACTTC
CDR3: CASSYVRETQYF

size: NA
J: TRBJ2-3
D: NA
V: TRBV24-1
DNA: TGTGCCACCAGTGACCCCGCCCGAGATACGCAGTATTTT
CDR3: CATSDPARDTQYF

size: once
J: TRBJ1-2
D: TRBD1
V: TRBV19
DNA: TGTGCCAGTAGTATAGCAGGGGGAGCTAACTATGGCTACACCTTC
CDR3: CASSIAGGANYGYTF

size: NA
J: TRBJ1-1
D: TRBD1
V: TRBV5-1
DNA: TGCGCCAGCAGCGGACAGGGCGCGAACACTGAAGCTTTCTTT
CDR3: CASSGQGANTEAFF

size: few
J: TRBJ1-6
D: NA
V: TRBV2
DNA: TGTGCCAGCAGGGGGGGGTCCATATCACCCCTCCACTTT
CDR3: CASRGGSISPLHF

size: NA
J: TRBJ1-5
D: NA
V: TRBV7-9
DNA: TGTGCCAGCAGCCGGGTCGACAGTGAGGGCAATCAGCCCCAGCATTTT
CDR3: CASSRVDSEGNQPQHF

size: few
J: TRBJ1-5
D: NA
V: TRBV18
DNA: TGTGCCAGCTCACCAGCCAGGGGACAGCCCCAGCATTTT
CDR3: CASSPARGQPQHF

size: once
J: TRBJ2-1
D: NA
V: TRBV11-2
DNA: TGTGCCAGCAGCCCGCCTGGGGAGCAGTTCTTC
CDR3: CASSPPGEQFF

size: NA
J: TRBJ1-1
D: NA
V: TRBV9
DNA: TGTGCCAGCAGCCCCTCCTCATCTGGGTGGACTGAAGCTTTCTTT
CDR3: CASSPSSSGWTEAFF

size: NA
J: TRBJ2-7
D: NA
V: TRBV28
DNA: TGTGCCAGCAGTCGCAGAACGGGATCAATCTACGAGCAGTACTTC
CDR3: CASSRRTGSIYEQYF

size: NA
J: TRBJ1-2
D: TRBD1
V: TRBV30
DNA: TGTGCCCGCACAAAAAGCGGGGACAGCCGCTATGGCTACACCTTC
CDR3: CARTKSGDSRYGYTF

size: once
J: TRBJ2-1
D: TRBD2
V: TRBV5-1
DNA: TGCGCCAGCGGAAAGGGGGGCGGGGGGAGCTACAATGAGCAGTTCTTC
CDR3: CASGKGGGGSYNEQFF

size: few
J: TRBJ1-5
D: NA
V: TRBV4-2
DNA: TGTGCCAGCAGCCAAGATCCCAATAGCAATCAGCCCCAGCATTTT
CDR3: CASSQDPNSNQPQHF

size: NA
J: TRBJ2-7
D: NA
V: TRBV30
DNA: TGTGCCTGGAGTGTCCTGGGACGGAAGAGGTCCTACGAGCAGTACTTC
CDR3: CAWSVLGRKRSYEQYF

size: few
J: TRBJ2-7
D: TRBD1
V: TRBV27
DNA: TGTGCCAGCAGTTTCGACAGGGGAGGCTCCTACGAGCAGTACTTC
CDR3: CASSFDRGGSYEQYF

size: NA
J: TRBJ1-5
D: TRBD1
V: TRBV15
DNA: TGTGCCACCAGCAGAGGTCGGGACAGGGGACCCTTGAGGGAGCGAGGGCCCCAGCATTTT
CDR3: CATSRGRDRGPLRERGPQHF

size: NA
J: TRBJ1-1
D: NA
V: TRBV18
DNA: TGTGCCAGCTCACCCGCTAGACAGAACACTGAAGCTTTCTTT
CDR3: CASSPARQNTEAFF